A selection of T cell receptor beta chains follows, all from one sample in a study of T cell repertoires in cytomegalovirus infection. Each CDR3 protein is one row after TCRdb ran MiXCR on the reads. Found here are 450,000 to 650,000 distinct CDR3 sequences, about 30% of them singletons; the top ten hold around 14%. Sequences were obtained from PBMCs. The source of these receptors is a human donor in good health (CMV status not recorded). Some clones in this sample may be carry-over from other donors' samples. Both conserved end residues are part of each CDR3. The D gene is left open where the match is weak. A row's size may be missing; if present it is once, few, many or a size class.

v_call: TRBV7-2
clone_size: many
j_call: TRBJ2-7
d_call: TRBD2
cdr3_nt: TGTGCCAGCAGCCCCCCCCCCCCAGCGGGAGGGACCGAGCAGTACTTC
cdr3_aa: CASSPPPPAGGTEQYF

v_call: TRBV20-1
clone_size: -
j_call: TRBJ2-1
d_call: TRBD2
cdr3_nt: TGCAGTGCTAGGGATGCTAGCGGGAGCTCCTACAATGAGCAGTTCTTC
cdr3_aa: CSARDASGSSYNEQFF

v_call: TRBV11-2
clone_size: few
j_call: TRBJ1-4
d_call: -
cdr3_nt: TGTGCCAGCAGCGAGGTGCCGGAAGGAAAACTGTTTTTT
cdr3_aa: CASSEVPEGKLFF

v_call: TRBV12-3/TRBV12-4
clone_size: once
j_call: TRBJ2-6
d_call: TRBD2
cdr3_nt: TGTGCCAGCAGTTTACCTGACCTAGCGGGAGGGTTATCTGGGGCCAACGTCCTGACTTTC
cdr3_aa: CASSLPDLAGGLSGANVLTF

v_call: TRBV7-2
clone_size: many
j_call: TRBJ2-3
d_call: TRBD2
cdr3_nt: TGTGCCAGCAGCCCACCGGGACTAGCGGAGCATACGCAGTATTTT
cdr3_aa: CASSPPGLAEHTQYF

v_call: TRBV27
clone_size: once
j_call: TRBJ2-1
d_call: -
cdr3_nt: TGTGCCAGCAGTTTCTCCGTTGACTGGGACAATGAGCAGTTCTTC
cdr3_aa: CASSFSVDWDNEQFF

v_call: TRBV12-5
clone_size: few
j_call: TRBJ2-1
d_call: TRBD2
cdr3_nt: TGTGCTAGTGGTTTGGGAGGGAGGACTAGCGGGGAGCAGTTCTTC
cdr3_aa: CASGLGGRTSGEQFF

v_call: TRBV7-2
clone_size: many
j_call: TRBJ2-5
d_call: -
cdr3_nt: TGTGCCAGCAGCTCCGAGGGGACCCAGTACTTC
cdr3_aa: CASSSEGTQYF

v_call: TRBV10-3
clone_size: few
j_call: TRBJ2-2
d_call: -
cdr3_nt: TGTGCCATCAGTGGGTCCGGGACTTTCACCGGGGAGCTGTTTTTT
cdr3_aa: CAISGSGTFTGELFF

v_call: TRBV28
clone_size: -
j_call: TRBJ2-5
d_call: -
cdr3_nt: TGTGCCAGCAGATTTACAGGCGGAGAGACCCAGTACTTC
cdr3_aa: CASRFTGGETQYF

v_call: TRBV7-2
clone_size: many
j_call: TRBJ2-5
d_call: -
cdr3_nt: TGTGCCAGCAGCTGGGACGCGCAAGAGACCCAGTACTTC
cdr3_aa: CASSWDAQETQYF

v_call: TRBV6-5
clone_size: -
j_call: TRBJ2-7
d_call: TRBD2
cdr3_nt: TGTGCCAGCAAAAACCCTGGGGGGGACGAGCAGTACTTC
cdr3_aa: CASKNPGGDEQYF

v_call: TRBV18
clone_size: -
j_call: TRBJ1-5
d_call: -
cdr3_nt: TGTGCCAGCTCCCAGGGATGGGATCAGCCCCAGGATTTT
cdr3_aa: CASSQGWDQPQDF

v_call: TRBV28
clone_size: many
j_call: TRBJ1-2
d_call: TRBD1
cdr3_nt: TGTGCCAGCAGTTTAGTACAGGGGCAGTATGGCTACACCTTC
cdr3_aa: CASSLVQGQYGYTF

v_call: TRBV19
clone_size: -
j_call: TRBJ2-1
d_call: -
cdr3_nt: TGTGCCAGTAGTCCACGGACTCAACTCGCCTACAATGAGCAGTTCTTC
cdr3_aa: CASSPRTQLAYNEQFF

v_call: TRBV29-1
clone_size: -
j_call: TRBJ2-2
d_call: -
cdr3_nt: TGCAGCGTTGAGTTCTCAGGGAAGAACACCGGGGAGCTGTTTTTT
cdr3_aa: CSVEFSGKNTGELFF